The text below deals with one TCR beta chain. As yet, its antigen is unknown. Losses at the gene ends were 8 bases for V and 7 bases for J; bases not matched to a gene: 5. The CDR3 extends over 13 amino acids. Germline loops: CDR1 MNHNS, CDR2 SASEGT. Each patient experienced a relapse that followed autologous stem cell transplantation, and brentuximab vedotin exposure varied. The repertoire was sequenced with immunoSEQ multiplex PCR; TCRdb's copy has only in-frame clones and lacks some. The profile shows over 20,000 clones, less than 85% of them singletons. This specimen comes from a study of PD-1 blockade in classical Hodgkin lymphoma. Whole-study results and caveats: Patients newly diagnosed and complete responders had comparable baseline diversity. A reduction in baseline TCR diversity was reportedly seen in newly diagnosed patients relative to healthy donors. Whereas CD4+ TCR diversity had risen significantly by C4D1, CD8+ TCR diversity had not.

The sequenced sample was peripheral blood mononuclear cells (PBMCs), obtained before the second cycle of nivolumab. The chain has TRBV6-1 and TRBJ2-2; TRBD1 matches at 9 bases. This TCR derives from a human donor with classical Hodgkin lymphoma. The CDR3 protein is CASGGQGVGELFF. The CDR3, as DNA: TGTGCCAGCGGGGGACAGGGTGTCGGGGAGCTGTTTTTT.